A selection of T cell receptor beta chains follows, all from one sample in a study of shared clonotypes between healthy human individuals. Generated by immunoSEQ multiplex PCR, the TCRdb table keeps only in-frame clones and is missing some. This table holds some 2.1 million clones, around 93% found once. Sequences were obtained from naive CD8+ T cells from PBMCs. The origin of the receptors is a man aged 18 to 30 in good health. Some clones in this sample may be carry-over from other donors' samples. Both conserved end residues are part of each CDR3. The order of the fields is J gene, V gene, CDR3 length, CDR3 protein.

>TRBJ1-1|TRBV11-2|11
CASSLDPEAFF
>TRBJ2-1|TRBV27|16
CASSFSAGETYNEQFF
>TRBJ2-5|TRBV28|15
CASSQTSGRVETQYF
>TRBJ1-5|TRBV28|15
CASSGRGGENQPQHF
>TRBJ2-1|TRBV2|16
CASSEMPGVTLDEQFF
>TRBJ2-7|TRBV28|15
CASSQLDRVPYEQYF
>TRBJ2-7|TRBV7-6|14
CASSQIGSTYEQYF
>TRBJ1-4|TRBV4-3|20
CASSRLYPGRHGLGNEKLFF
>TRBJ1-1|TRBV7-9|14
CASSHPELGAEAFF
>TRBJ2-7|TRBV27|15
CASSFLGQGVYEQYF
>TRBJ2-1|TRBV9|14
CASSGGGHTNEQFF
>TRBJ2-7|TRBV5-4|16
CASSLEVGGSRNEQYF
>TRBJ2-7|TRBV29-1|13
CSVVSGSPYEQYF
>TRBJ2-7|TRBV6-6|14
CASSATLGPYEQYF
>TRBJ2-3|TRBV6-1|18
CASSATKTHRGLDDTQYF
>TRBJ1-5|TRBV2|14
CASRLTGHNQPQHF
>TRBJ2-5|TRBV18|14
CASSPEEGEETQYF
>TRBJ2-5|TRBV28|11
CASSFSETQYF
>TRBJ2-7|TRBV4-1|13
CASSQDLRGGQYF
>TRBJ2-1|TRBV9|16
CASSVERGGGYNEQFF
>TRBJ1-4|TRBV28|13
CASSFATNEKLFF
>TRBJ2-7|TRBV11-2|13
CASSLVGRDEQYF
>TRBJ1-2|TRBV28|13
CASSSGGNYGYTF
>TRBJ2-1|TRBV4-1|14
CASSPRDRGNEQFF
>TRBJ2-3|TRBV18|14
CASSLAQSTDTQYF
>TRBJ2-1|TRBV29-1|19
CSVEVLLYLEGLAFLEQFF
>TRBJ1-2|TRBV4-1|13
CASSPEEGPGYTF